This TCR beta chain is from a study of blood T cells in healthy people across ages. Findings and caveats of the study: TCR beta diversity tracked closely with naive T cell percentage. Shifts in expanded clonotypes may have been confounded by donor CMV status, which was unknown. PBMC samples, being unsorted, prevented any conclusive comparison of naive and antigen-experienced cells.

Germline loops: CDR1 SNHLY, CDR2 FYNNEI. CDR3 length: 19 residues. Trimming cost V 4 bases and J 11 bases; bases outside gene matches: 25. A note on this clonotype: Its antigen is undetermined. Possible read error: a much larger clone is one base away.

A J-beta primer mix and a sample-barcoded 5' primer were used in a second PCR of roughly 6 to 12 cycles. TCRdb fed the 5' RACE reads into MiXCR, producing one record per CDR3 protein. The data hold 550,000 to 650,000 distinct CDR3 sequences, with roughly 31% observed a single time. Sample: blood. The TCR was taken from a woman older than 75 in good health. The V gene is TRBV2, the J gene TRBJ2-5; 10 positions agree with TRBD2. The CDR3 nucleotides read TGTGCCAGCAGTGTACTGGGTGGCAGCGGGGGGGCGTTTCGGAATGAGCAGTACTTC. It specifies CASSVLGGSGGAFRNEQYF.